This TCR beta chain originates from a study of T cells in Graves' hyperthyroidism and ophthalmopathy. Amplification yielded TCR beta CDR3 regions, with RNA transcripts as the source. HTBI primers were the set used in a first-round RT-PCR of the TCR CDR3. Each CDR3 protein gets one entry after TCRdb re-called the multiplex PCR reads with MiXCR. The sample carries about 500,000 distinct CDR3 sequences, over 13% recorded once. The receptor's source is a woman between 18 and 29 years old with Graves' hyperthyroidism. Sequenced: blood.

The DNA of the CDR3 is TGCAGTGCTAGAGTGGCTAGCGGGTGGGGAGGCTCGTACGAGCAGTACTTC. Amino acids: CSARVASGWGGSYEQYF. The chain recombines TRBV20-1 with TRBJ2-7, with 8 bases aligning to TRBD2. Germline V gene data show CDR1 as DFQATT and CDR2 as SNEGSKA (reference sequence). The V gene end was trimmed by 1 base and the J gene end by 4 bases; junction bases not matched to a gene: 15. CDR3 length: 17 amino acids.